This TCR beta chain was captured in a study of tumor and adjacent non-tumor tissue in lung cancer. No cell sorting was done before RNA was extracted from the tissue. A modified ARM-PCR protocol with three rounds of nested PCR amplified TCRbeta. TCRdb used MiXCR to reprocess the multiplex PCR reads, holding one entry per CDR3 protein. The sample carries more than 85,000 distinct CDR3 sequences, over 75% recorded once. Germline trimming cut 6 bases from V and 0 bases from J; bases unmatched to any gene: 12. Germline V lookup: CDR1 DFQATT, CDR2 SNEGSKA (reference sequence). The CDR3 contains 17 residues.

The V call is TRBV20-1, the J call TRBJ2-7, with 12 nucleotides matching TRBD2. Source material: lung tumor tissue. This sequence was found in a man between 70 and 80 years old with non-small cell lung cancer. As DNA, the CDR3 is TGCAGTGCCCAAACTAGCGGGAGGTCTATCAACTCCTACGAGCAGTACTTC. It specifies CSAQTSGRSINSYEQYF.